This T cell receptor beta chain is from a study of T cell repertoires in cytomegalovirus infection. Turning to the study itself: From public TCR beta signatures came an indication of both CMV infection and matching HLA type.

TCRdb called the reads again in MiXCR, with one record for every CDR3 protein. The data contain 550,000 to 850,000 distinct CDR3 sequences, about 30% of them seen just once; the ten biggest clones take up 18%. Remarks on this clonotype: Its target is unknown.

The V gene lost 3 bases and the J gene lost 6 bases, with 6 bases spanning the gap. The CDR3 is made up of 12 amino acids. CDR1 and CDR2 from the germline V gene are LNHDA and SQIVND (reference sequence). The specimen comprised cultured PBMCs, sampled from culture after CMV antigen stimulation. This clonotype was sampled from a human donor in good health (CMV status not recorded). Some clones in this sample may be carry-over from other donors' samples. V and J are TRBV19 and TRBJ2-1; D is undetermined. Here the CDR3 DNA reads TGTGCCAGTAGTATGCTGGTCAATGAGCAGTTCTTC. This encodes CASSMLVNEQFF.